A selection of T cell receptor beta chains follows, all from one sample in a study of CD8 T cells in ankylosing spondylitis. Using its own MiXCR run on the 5' RACE reads, TCRdb lists one record per CDR3 protein. Here the sample spans around 25,000 distinct CDR3 sequences, 10% to 15% being singletons. Sequencing input: blood. All receptors derive from a male donor with ankylosing spondylitis or in good health (not recorded which). CDR3s include the opening cysteine and the closing phenylalanine or tryptophan. A D gene is named only where the DNA matches it firmly. Size is omitted from some rows. Given values are once, few, many or a class for expanded clones.

v_gene	j_gene	len	abundance	d_gene	CDR3aa	CDR3nt
TRBV7-2	TRBJ2-1	14	many	TRBD1	CASTLRQGVNEQFF	TGTGCCAGCACCTTACGACAGGGGGTCAATGAGCAGTTCTTC
TRBV10-3	TRBJ2-5	14	many	-	CAISENRDARTQYF	TGTGCCATCAGTGAGAATCGGGACGCAAGGACCCAGTACTTC
TRBV6-5	TRBJ2-7	13	-	TRBD2	CAARRGGTYEQYF	TGTGCCGCGAGGCGGGGAGGGACCTACGAGCAGTACTTC
TRBV12-3/TRBV12-4	TRBJ2-3	12	-	-	CASSFQGTPQYF	TGTGCCAGCAGTTTCCAGGGGACACCGCAGTATTTT
TRBV28	TRBJ2-7	17	-	-	CASSSQRASRRSYEQYF	TGTGCCAGCAGTTCCCAACGGGCTAGCCGTCGCTCCTACGAGCAGTACTTC
TRBV20-1	TRBJ2-1	15	many	TRBD1	CSARPMGQYYNEQFF	TGCAGTGCTAGGCCCATGGGACAGTATTACAATGAGCAGTTCTTC
TRBV12-3/TRBV12-4	TRBJ2-1	15	many	-	CASSLGGGQGNEQFF	TGTGCCAGCAGTTTAGGAGGGGGGCAGGGGAATGAGCAGTTCTTC
TRBV12-3/TRBV12-4	TRBJ2-1	16	many	TRBD2	CASSFGGLGTYNEQFF	TGTGCCAGCAGTTTTGGAGGACTAGGGACCTACAATGAGCAGTTCTTC
TRBV5-1	TRBJ2-5	11	-	-	CASSVQETQYF	TGCGCCAGCAGCGTCCAAGAGACCCAGTACTTC
TRBV5-1	TRBJ2-2	15	-	-	CASSLGTPNTGELFF	TGCGCCAGCAGCTTGGGGACCCCGAACACCGGGGAGCTGTTTTTT
TRBV25-1	TRBJ2-2	16	many	-	CASSDPTASSTGELFF	TGTGCCAGCAGTGATCCTACAGCCTCGAGCACCGGGGAGCTGTTTTTT
TRBV11-2	TRBJ1-1	13	few	-	CASSATLSGNAFF	TGTGCCAGCAGCGCAACGTTGTCGGGGAATGCTTTCTTT
TRBV5-1	TRBJ2-6	15	few	-	CASSLDRAWANVLTF	TGCGCCAGCAGCTTGGACAGGGCTTGGGCCAACGTCCTGACTTTC
TRBV5-1	TRBJ2-3	14	medium-sized	-	CASSLGGSPDTQYF	TGCGCCAGCAGCTTGGGGGGTAGTCCAGATACGCAGTATTTT
TRBV5-1	TRBJ2-3	16	many	TRBD2	CASSSMTSGGADTQYF	TGCGCCAGCAGCTCCATGACTAGCGGGGGAGCAGATACGCAGTATTTT
TRBV29-1	TRBJ2-3	13	many	TRBD2	CSVEETSPDTQYF	TGCAGCGTTGAAGAGACTAGCCCAGATACGCAGTATTTT
TRBV10-3	TRBJ2-2	15	few	-	CVARPERGNTGELFF	TGTGTCGCAAGGCCCGAGAGGGGAAACACCGGGGAGCTGTTTTTT
TRBV5-1	TRBJ1-1	15	many	-	CASSLAQGRNTEAFF	TGCGCCAGCAGCTTGGCCCAGGGGCGTAACACTGAAGCTTTCTTT
TRBV5-1	TRBJ2-1	11	medium-sized	-	CASRAGTEQFF	TGCGCCAGCAGAGCGGGTACTGAGCAGTTCTTC
TRBV20-1	TRBJ2-4	14	many	-	CSAQVALAKNIQYF	TGCAGTGCTCAGGTAGCCTTGGCCAAAAACATTCAGTACTTC
TRBV6-5	TRBJ2-3	15	-	-	CASSYTHSSTDTQYF	TGTGCCAGCAGTTACACACATTCATCCACAGATACGCAGTATTTT
TRBV5-6	TRBJ1-1	14	many	TRBD1	CASFPTGRYTEAFF	TGTGCCAGCTTCCCGACAGGGCGATACACTGAAGCTTTCTTT
TRBV6-2/TRBV6-3	TRBJ2-2	18	-	TRBD1	CASERRWETGGFTGELFF	TGTGCCAGCGAACGTCGGTGGGAGACAGGGGGTTTCACCGGGGAGCTGTTTTTT
TRBV29-1	TRBJ2-3	12	-	-	CSLSGTTDTQYF	TGCAGCCTGTCCGGGACCACAGATACGCAGTATTTT
TRBV6-5	TRBJ2-3	14	many	TRBD2	CASSYGLATDTQYF	TGTGCCAGCAGTTATGGACTAGCCACAGATACGCAGTATTTT
TRBV5-1	TRBJ2-5	15	-	TRBD2	CASSLGGGSQETQYF	TGCGCCAGCAGCTTGGGCGGGGGATCCCAAGAGACCCAGTACTTC
TRBV5-1	TRBJ2-3	16	many	-	CASSLDGESSTDTQYF	TGCGCCAGCAGCTTGGACGGGGAAAGTAGCACAGATACGCAGTATTTT
TRBV29-1	TRBJ1-1	13	many	-	CSVGQNINTEAFF	TGCAGCGTTGGGCAGAACATAAACACTGAAGCTTTCTTT